This T cell receptor (beta chain) was recorded in a study of T cell changes during pregnancy in multiple sclerosis. Sequenced by immunoSEQ multiplex PCR; TCRdb stores in-frame clones only, minus some. The sample lists more than 55,000 clones; nearly 95% were seen once. This CDR3 spans 15 amino acids. With V trimmed by 5 bases and J by 4 bases, 7 bases remained unmatched. CDR1 is SEHNR, CDR2 FQNEAQ, per germline (reference sequence). The sequence derives from a female donor with multiple sclerosis, enrolled in a pregnancy study. The sequencing used peripheral blood, collected in the first trimester of pregnancy. The chain links TRBV7-9 to TRBJ2-2; 7 positions agree with TRBD1. The CDR3 region is CASSGEGAGTGELFF. CDR3 sequence (DNA): TGTGCCAGCAGCGGAGAGGGGGCGGGCACCGGGGAGCTGTTTTTT.